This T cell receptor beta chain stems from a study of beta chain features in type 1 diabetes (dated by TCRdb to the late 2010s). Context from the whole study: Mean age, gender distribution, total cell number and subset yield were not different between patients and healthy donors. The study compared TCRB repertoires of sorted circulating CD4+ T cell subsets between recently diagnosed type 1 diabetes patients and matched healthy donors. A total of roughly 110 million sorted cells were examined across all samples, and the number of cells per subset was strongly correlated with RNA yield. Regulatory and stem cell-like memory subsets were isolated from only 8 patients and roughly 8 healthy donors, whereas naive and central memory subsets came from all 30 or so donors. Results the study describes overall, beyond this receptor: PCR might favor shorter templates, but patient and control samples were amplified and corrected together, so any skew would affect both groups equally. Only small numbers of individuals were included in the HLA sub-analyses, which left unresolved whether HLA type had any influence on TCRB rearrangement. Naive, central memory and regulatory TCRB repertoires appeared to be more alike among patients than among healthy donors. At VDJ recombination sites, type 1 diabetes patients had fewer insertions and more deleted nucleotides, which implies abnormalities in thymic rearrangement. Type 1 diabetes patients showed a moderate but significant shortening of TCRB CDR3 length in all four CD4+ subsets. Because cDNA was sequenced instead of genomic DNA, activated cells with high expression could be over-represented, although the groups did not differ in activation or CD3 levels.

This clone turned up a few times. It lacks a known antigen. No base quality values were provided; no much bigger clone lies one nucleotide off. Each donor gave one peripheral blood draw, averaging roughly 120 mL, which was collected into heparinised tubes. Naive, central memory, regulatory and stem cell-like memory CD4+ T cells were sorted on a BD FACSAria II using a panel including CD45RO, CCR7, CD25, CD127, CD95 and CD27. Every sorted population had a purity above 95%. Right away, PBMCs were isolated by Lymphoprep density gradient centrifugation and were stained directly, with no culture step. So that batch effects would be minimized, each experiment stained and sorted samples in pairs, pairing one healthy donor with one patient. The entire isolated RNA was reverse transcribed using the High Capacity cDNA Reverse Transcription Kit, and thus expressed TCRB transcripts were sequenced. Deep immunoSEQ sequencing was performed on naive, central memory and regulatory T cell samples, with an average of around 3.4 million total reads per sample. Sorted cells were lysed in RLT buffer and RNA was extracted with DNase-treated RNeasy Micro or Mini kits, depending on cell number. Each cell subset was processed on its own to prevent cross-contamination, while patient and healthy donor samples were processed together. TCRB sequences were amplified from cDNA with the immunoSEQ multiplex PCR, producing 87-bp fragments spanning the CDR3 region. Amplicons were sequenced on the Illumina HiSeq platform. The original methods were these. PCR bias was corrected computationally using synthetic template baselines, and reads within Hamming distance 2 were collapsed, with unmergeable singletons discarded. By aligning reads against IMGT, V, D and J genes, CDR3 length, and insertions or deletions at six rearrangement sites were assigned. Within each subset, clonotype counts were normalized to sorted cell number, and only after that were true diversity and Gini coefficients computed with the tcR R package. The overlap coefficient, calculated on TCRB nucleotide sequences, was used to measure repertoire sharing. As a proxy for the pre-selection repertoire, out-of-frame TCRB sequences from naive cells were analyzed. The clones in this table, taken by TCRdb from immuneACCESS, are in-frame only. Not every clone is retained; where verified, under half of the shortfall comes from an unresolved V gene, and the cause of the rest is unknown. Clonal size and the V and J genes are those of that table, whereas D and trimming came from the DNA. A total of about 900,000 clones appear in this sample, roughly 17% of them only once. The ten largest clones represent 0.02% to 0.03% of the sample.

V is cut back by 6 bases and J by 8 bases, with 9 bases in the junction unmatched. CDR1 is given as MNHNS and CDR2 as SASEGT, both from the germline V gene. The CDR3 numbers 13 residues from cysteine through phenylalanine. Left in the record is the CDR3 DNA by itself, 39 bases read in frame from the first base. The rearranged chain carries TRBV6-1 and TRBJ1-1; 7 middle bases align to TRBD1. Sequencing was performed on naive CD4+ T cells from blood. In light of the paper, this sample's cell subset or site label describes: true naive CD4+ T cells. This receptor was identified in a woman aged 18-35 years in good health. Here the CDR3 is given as CASSRIRGTEAFF. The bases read TGTGCCAGCAGCCGAATCAGGGGGACAGAAGCTTTCTTT.